Sequencing of this TCR beta chain was carried out in a study of T cell clones after liver transplantation. The data were produced by immunoSEQ multiplex PCR, yet TCRdb's version contains in-frame clones alone and is incomplete. The table has 40,000 to 55,000 clones, around 84% seen once. This CDR3 has 16 residues. V trimming: 4 bases; J trimming: 5 bases; junction bases outside the gene matches: 7. Germline CDR1 is MNHNY and CDR2 is SVGAGI (reference sequence). This TCR was sampled from a human patient who received a liver transplant. Some T cells may arise from the graft donor. V is TRBV6-6 and J is TRBJ2-2, with TRBD2 matching 10 bases. Sequencing used CD4+ T cells from blood, obtained 24 months after liver transplant. The CDR3 nucleotides read TGTGCCAGCAGTTCTCCTAGCGGGAGTGGAACCGGGGAGCTGTTTTTT. Translating gives CASSSPSGSGTGELFF.